This record concerns one T cell receptor (beta chain) sequence. Its antigen remains undetermined. Base qualities are not recorded, but no much larger clone differs from it by a single base. Receptors were amplified or captured by the immunoSEQ multiplex PCR assay. Following the manufacturer's protocol, the hsTCRB Kit was used to amplify rearranged TCR beta chain sequences. TCRB libraries were sequenced on an Illumina MiSeq. Concerning the study's data processing: The kit vendor's proprietary platform handled demultiplexing, trimming and gene mapping. This immuneACCESS table, as held by TCRdb, lists in-frame sequences with V and J called but not all clones. Of the missing ones, under half trace to an unresolved V gene in checked studies; the others have no known cause. V and J calls and clone size are those listed in that table; D and trimming were worked out from the DNA. For this sample there are 40,000 or so clones; around 90% appear just once. 15% to 20% of the sample comes from the top ten.

Per the publication, the time point label means: baseline, week 1 (first vaccination visit). The treatment or condition label, as the study defines it: pre-vaccination baseline after standard-of-care therapy. All donors had newly diagnosed IDH1-mutant astrocytomas of WHO grade 3 or 4 that showed loss of nuclear ATRX. The samples were drawn from NOA16, a multicentre, single-arm, open-label phase I trial in Germany that tested a mutant IDH1 peptide vaccine in humans for the first time. Blood drawn at visit V03 was used as the baseline sample for immunogenicity testing. Genomic DNA for TCRB sequencing was extracted from EDTA blood using the DNeasy Blood and Tissue Kit. These data belong to a study of a mutant IDH1 vaccine in newly diagnosed glioma (dated by TCRdb to the early 2020s). For context, the study as a whole: Of the approximately 30 treated patients, approximately 60% were male and about 40% were female, and the mean age was approximately 40 years. Prior to enrollment, standard therapy consisting of radiotherapy alone, temozolomide alone, or radiochemotherapy with temozolomide had been administered to patients, with the combination being received by most patients. Peripheral blood was collected at six visits: V03 (baseline), V05, V07, V10, V12 and V13. For exploratory analyses, fewer than 30 treated patients had longitudinal TCRB deep sequencing done wherever samples were available.

Overall study outcomes, separate from this receptor: Pseudoprogression seemed to be unrelated to changes in the top peripheral T cell clonotypes found by TCRB sequencing. PBMC samples for TCRB deep sequencing were selected based on availability. It was noted by the authors that analyses of patient blood samples could not be reproduced owing to sample limitations. Across multiple MHC alleles, vaccine-induced immune responses were seen in 90% to 95% of patients.

The cysteine opens and the phenylalanine closes a CDR3 of 14 amino acids. CDR3 DNA is the only sequence kept; it has 42 bases, read in frame from the first base. Relative to germline, V is 1 base shorter and J is 10 bases shorter, with 14 bases between their ends. In the germline V gene, CDR1 corresponds to LGHNA and CDR2 to YSLEER. The sequenced sample was PBMCs, obtained from a glioma patient treated with radiotherapy, temozolomide or both. The source of this sequence is a man aged 18 to 35 with glioma. This chain is built from TRBV4-3 and TRBJ2-1; no D segment can be confidently identified. Read as DNA, the sequence is TGCGCCAGCAGCCAAGGTTACTACCTCGGGGAGCAGTTCTTC. Its amino acids are CASSQGYYLGEQFF.